This TCR beta chain was recorded in a study of OX40 agonist ivuxolimab in advanced cancers. Germline CDR1 and CDR2: SNHLY and FYNNEI. The junction had 14 bases not matched to a gene; V was cut back by 6 bases and J by 8 bases. The CDR3 loop spans 15 amino acids. This table comes from immunoSEQ multiplex PCR, and its TCRdb copy is limited to in-frame clones, with some not included. The sample has roughly 34,000 clones; approximately 84% are singletons. The source was CD4+ or CD8+ T cells sorted from blood, collected in a trial of the OX40 agonist ivuxolimab. The chain is built from TRBV2 and TRBJ1-2; 8 nucleotides match TRBD1. The clonotype was recovered from an adult with an advanced solid tumor such as melanoma, head and neck, liver or kidney cancer. As DNA, the CDR3 is TGTGCCAGCAGGGACCTCCGTGGACAGGGCGAAGGCTACACCTTC. It encodes CASRDLRGQGEGYTF.